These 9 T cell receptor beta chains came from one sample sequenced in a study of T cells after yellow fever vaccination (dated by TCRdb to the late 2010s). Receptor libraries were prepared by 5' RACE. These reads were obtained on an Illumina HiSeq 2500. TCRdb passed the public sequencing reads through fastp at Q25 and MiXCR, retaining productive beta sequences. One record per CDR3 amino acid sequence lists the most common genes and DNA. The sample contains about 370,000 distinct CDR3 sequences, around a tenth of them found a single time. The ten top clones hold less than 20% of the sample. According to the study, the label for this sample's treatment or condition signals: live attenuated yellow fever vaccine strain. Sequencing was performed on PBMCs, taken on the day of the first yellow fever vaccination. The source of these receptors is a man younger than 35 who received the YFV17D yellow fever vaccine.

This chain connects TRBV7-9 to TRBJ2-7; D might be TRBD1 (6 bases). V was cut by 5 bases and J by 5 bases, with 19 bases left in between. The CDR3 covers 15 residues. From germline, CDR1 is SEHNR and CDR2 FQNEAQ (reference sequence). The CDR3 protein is CASSLIGDIFHEQYV. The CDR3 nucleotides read TGTGCCAGCAGCCTAATCGGGGACATCTTTCACGAGCAGTACGTC.

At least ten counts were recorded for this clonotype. In DNA form, the CDR3 reads TGTGCCAGCAGCCCGGGACGGGAAGAGACCCAGTACTTC. Its protein is CASSPGREETQYF. The chain employs TRBV5-4 and TRBJ2-5; tentatively, D is TRBD1 or TRBD2 (5 bases each). Germline V gives CDR1 SGHNT, CDR2 YYREEE (reference sequence). The CDR3 totals 13 residues. Trimming left V 4 bases short and J 3 bases short, with 10 bases between.

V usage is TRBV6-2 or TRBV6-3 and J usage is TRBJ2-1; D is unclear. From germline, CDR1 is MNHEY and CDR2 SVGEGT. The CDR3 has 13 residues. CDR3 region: CVTGRVSYNEQFF. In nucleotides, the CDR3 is TGTGTAACCGGACGGGTCTCCTACAATGAGCAGTTCTTC.

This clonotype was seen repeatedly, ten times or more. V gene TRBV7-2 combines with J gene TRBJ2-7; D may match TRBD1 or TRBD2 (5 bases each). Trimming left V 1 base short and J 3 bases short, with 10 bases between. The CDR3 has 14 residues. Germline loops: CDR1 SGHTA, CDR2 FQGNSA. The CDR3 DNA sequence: TGTGCCAGCAGCTTAGTCGGGGCGTTCTACGAGCAGTACTTC. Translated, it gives CASSLVGAFYEQYF. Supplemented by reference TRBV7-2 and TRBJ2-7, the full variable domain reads GAGVSQSPSNKVTEKGKDVELRCDPISGHTALYWYRQSLGQGLEFLIYFQGNSAPDKSGLPSDRFSAERTGGSVSTLTIQRTQQEDSAVYLCASSLVGAFYEQYFGPGTRLTVT.

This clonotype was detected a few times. The CDR3 nucleotides read TGCGCCAGCAGCCAGCATCTGCAGGTTAATTCACCCCTCCACTTT. Protein product: CASSQHLQVNSPLHF. The chain is built from TRBV4-3 and TRBJ1-6; D gene ambiguous. Germline V gene data show CDR1 as LGHNA and CDR2 as YSLEER. The CDR3 has 15 amino acids. Trimming cost V 3 bases and J 6 bases, with 12 bases left between them.

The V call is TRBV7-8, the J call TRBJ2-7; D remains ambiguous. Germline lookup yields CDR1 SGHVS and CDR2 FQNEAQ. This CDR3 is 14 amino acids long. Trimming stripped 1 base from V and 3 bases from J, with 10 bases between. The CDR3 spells CASSLETLSYEQYF. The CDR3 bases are TGTGCCAGCAGCTTAGAAACACTTAGCTACGAGCAGTACTTC.

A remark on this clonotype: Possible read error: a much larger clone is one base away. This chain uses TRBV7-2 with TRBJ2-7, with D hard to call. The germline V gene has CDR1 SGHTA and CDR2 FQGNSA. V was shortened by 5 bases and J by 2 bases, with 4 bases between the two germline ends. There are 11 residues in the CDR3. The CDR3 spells CASSPPYEQYF. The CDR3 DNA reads TGTGCCAGCAGCCCCCCCTACGAGCAGTACTTC. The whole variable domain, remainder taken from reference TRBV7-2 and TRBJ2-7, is GAGVSQSPSNKVTEKGKDVELRCDPISGHTALYWYRQSLGQGLEFLIYFQGNSAPDKSGLPSDRFSAERTGGSVSTLTIQRTQQEDSAVYLCASSPPYEQYFGPGTRLTVT.

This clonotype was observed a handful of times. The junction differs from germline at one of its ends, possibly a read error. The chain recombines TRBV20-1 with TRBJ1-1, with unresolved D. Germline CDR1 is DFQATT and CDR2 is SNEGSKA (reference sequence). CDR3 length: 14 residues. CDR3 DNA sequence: TGCAGTGCTCGAGATTATATGGCGAACACTGAAGCTTTCTTT. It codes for CSARDYMANTEAFF.

The CDR3 nucleotides read TGTGCCAGCAGCTTGGACGGACAGGGTGAAGCTTTCTTT. This codes for CASSLDGQGEAFF. The chain is built from TRBV5-6 and TRBJ1-1, with 8 bases aligning to TRBD1. V lost 0 bases and J lost 7; bases outside the gene matches: 2. The CDR3 consists of 13 residues. Germline CDR1 reads SGHDT; CDR2 reads YYEEEE.